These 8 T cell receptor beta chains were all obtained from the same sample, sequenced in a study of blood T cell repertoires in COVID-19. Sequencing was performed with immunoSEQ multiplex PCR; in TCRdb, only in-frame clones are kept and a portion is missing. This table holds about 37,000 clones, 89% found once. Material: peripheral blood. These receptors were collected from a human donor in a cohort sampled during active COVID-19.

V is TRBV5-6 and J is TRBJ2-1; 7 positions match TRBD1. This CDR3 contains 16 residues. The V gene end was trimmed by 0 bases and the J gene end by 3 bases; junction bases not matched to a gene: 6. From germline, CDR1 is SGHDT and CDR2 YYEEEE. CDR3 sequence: CASSLVDRVIYNEQFF. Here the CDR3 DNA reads TGTGCCAGCAGCTTGGTCGACAGGGTGATCTACAATGAGCAGTTCTTC.

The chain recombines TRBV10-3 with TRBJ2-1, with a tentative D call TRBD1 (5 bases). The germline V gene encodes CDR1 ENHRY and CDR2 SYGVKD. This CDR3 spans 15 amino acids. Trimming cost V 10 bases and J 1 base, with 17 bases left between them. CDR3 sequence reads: CASETTRESYNEQFF. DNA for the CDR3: TGTGCCAGCGAAACCACCAGGGAATCCTACAATGAGCAGTTCTTC.

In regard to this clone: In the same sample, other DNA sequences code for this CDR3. The CDR3 reads CASSSSYEQYF. DNA of the CDR3: TGTGCCAGTAGTTCGTCCTACGAGCAGTACTTC. The chain recombines TRBV19 with TRBJ2-7; D is unresolved. The CDR3 consists of 11 residues. CDR1 and CDR2 (germline): LNHDA, SQIVND (reference sequence). With 5 bases removed from V and 1 base from J, the gap between germline ends came to 3 bases.

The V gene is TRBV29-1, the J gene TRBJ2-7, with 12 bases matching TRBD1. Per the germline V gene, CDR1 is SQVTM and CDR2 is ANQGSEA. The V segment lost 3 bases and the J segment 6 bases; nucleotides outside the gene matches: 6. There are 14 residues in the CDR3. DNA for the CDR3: TGCAGCGTTGATTCGGGACAGGGGGCGTCCGAGCAGTACTTC. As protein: CSVDSGQGASEQYF.

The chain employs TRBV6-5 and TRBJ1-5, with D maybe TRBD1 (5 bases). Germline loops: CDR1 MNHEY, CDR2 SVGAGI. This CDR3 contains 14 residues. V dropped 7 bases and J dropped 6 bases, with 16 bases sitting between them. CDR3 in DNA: TGTGCCAGCATAGGGCAGGGCGCTGTTCAGCCCCAGCATTTT. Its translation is CASIGQGAVQPQHF.

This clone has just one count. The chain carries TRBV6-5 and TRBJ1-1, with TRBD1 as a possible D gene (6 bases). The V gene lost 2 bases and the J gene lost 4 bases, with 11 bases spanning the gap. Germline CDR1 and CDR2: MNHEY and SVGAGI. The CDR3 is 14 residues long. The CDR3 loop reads CASSYDRLGTEAFF. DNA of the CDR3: TGTGCCAGCAGTTACGACAGGCTGGGCACTGAAGCTTTCTTT.

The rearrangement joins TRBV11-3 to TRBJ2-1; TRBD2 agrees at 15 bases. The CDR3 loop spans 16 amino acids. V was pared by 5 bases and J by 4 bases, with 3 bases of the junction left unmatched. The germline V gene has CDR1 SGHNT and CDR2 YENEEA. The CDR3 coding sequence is TGTGCCAGCAGCCGGGGGACTAGCGGGAGGTACAATGAGCAGTTCTTC. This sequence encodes CASSRGTSGRYNEQFF.

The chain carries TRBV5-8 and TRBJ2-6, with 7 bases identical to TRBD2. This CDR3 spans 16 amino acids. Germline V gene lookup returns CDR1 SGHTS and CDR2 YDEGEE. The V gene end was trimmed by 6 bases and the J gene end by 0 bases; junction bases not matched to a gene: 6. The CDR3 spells CASNPGGSSGANVLTF. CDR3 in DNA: TGTGCCAGCAACCCGGGCGGGAGCTCTGGGGCCAACGTCCTGACTTTC.